The following is a TCR beta chain sequence with its context. Antigen specificity is unknown. Here immunoSEQ multiplex PCR was the method, and the copy in TCRdb shows in-frame clones only, minus some. Counted here are over 9,000 clones, about four fifths occurring once; the ten biggest clones make up around 21%. The data are from a study of cytotoxic CD8 clonotypes in ibrutinib-treated CLL. Study-wide results and caveats: At progression, clonality fell back toward baseline after rising at ibrutinib response. Sustained-remission and progressing patients were not sampled at matched times. Treatment left the uncommon public clonotypes either contracted or stable in frequency.

Unmatched junction bases numbered 4, after V lost 3 bases and J lost 3 bases. Per germline, CDR1 MGHRA and CDR2 YSYEKL. This CDR3 is 14 amino acids long. This sample comprised PBMCs, obtained at disease progression, from a patient treated with ibrutinib. The J gene is TRBJ1-1, the V gene TRBV4-1, with TRBD1 matching over 7 bases. This TCR was recovered from a human donor with chronic lymphocytic leukemia. The DNA for the CDR3 is TGCGCCAGCAGCCACAGACAGGGACACACTGAAGCTTTCTTT. This translates into CASSHRQGHTEAFF.